This entry is about one TCR beta chain. The V gene lost 0 bases and the J gene lost 6 bases, with 8 bases spanning the gap. The CDR3 runs to 13 residues. Germline V gene data show CDR1 as DFQATT and CDR2 as SNEGSKA (reference sequence). These data are taken from a study of response to subunit inactivated influenza vaccine. TCRdb redid the calling of the RT-PCR reads with MiXCR, one entry per CDR3 protein. The repertoire includes more than 450,000 distinct CDR3 sequences, approximately 10% of them detected once, and 8% to 13% sits in the top ten. These data were also filed under a second study, of T cells expressing NK-cell markers. This second report adds: Libraries used 5'RACE template switching adding universal primer site and UMIs. From sorted CD3+CD56+NKG2C+, CD3+CD56+NKG2C- and CD3+CD56-NKG2C+ T cells came the TCR beta repertoires. About 1.0-8% of CD8+ T cells in several donors belonged to dominant NKG2C+ clonotypes. Whether expanded NKG2C-expressing T cell clones recognize HCMV is unknown.

The receptor was derived from a man between 45 and 60 years old who received an inactivated influenza vaccine. The gene calls are TRBV20-1 and TRBJ2-2; the D is unclear. Sequences were derived from PBMCs from blood, sampled on the day of vaccination. The CDR3 sequence is CSARDLYAGELFF. The CDR3, as DNA: TGCAGTGCTAGAGATTTGTACGCCGGGGAGCTGTTTTTT.